This T cell receptor beta chain comes out of a study of control samples from healthy donors and cancer patients. The repertoire was sequenced with immunoSEQ multiplex PCR; TCRdb's copy has only in-frame clones and lacks some. The sample gives around 120,000 clones, 85% to 90% of which show up once; 1% to 1.4% is in the top ten. V dropped 5 bases and J dropped 3; count of bases not matched to a gene: 2. The CDR3 extends over 14 amino acids. The V gene's germline CDR1 is SGHNT and CDR2 YYREEE (reference sequence). This clonotype was sampled from a woman in her fifties or sixties with colorectal cancer. The sequenced material came from PBMCs. The V gene is TRBV5-4, the J gene TRBJ2-2, with 9 bases aligning to TRBD1. CDR3 sequence (DNA): TGTGCCAGCAGATGGGACAGGGACACCGGGGAGCTGTTTTTT. This encodes CASRWDRDTGELFF.